One and the same sample provided the 2 T cell receptor beta chains below, sequenced in a study of Graves' ophthalmopathy and Graves' hyperthyroidism. The study amplified TCR beta CDR3 regions using RNA transcripts. Second-round multiplex PCR followed a first-round RT-PCR using HTBI primers. Via MiXCR, TCRdb re-called the multiplex PCR reads, giving one row per CDR3 protein. The table has tens of thousands of distinct CDR3 sequences, approximately 50% seen once. The sequenced material came from peripheral blood. All receptors derive from an adult woman with Graves' ophthalmopathy.

At least ten counts were recorded for this clonotype. The V call is TRBV28, the J call TRBJ2-5; unclear D gene. CDR3 size: 13 residues. The germline V gene encodes CDR1 MDHEN and CDR2 SYDVKM. Trimming took off 5 bases at V and 1 base at J, with 8 bases between the two ends. The CDR3 region has the DNA TGTGCCAGCAGTCCCTACGCCCAAGAGACCCAGTACTTC. Translating gives CASSPYAQETQYF.

The chain uses TRBV10-1 and TRBJ1-2; D ambiguous. V was trimmed by 4 bases and J by 2 bases, leaving 11 bases between them. Per germline, CDR1 WNHNN and CDR2 SYGVQD (reference sequence). This CDR3 is 14 amino acids long. The CDR3 nucleotides are TGCGCCAGCAGTGTCAGGACCGACAACTATGGCTACACCTTC. It yields the protein CASSVRTDNYGYTF.